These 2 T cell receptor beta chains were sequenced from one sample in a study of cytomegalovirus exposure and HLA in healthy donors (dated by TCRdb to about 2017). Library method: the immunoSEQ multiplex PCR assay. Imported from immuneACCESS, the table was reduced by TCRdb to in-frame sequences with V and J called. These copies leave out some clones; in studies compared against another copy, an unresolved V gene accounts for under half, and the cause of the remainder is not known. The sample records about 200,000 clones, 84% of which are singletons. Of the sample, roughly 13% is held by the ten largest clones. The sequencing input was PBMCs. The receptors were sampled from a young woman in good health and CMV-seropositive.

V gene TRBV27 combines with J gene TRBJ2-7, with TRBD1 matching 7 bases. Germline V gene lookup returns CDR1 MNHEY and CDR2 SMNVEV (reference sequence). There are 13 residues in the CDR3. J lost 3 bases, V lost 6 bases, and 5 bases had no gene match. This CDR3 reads CASSLRDSYEQYF. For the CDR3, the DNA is TGTGCCAGCAGCCTTCGGGACAGCTACGAGCAGTACTTC.

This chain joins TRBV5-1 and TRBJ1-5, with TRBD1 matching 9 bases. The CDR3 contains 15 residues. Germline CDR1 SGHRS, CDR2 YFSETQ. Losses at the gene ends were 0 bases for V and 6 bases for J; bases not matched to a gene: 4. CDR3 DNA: TGCGCCAGCAGCTTGGAGGGACAGGGAGGTCAGCCCCAGCATTTT. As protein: CASSLEGQGGQPQHF.